This is a list of T cell receptor beta chains from one sample in a study of cytomegalovirus exposure and HLA in healthy donors. Method: immunoSEQ multiplex PCR; TCRdb's copy keeps in-frame clones and lacks some. In the table there are under 150,000 clones, 78% of which are singletons. The sample comprised PBMCs. Every receptor here comes from a male donor in good health and CMV-seronegative. The CDR3 runs from the conserved cysteine through the conserved F or W. D genes are given only for firm matches.

>NA|TRBV5-1|TRBJ2-7
CASSLILGGEPYEQYF
TGCGCCAGCAGCTTGATTTTAGGGGGGGAACCCTACGAGCAGTACTTC
>NA|TRBV19|TRBJ2-1
CASSIGRDSYNEQFF
TGTGCCAGTAGTATAGGCAGGGATTCCTACAATGAGCAGTTCTTC
>TRBD2|TRBV19|TRBJ2-1
CASSLLAGVHEQFF
TGTGCCAGTAGTCTCCTAGCGGGAGTTCATGAGCAGTTCTTC
>TRBD2|TRBV27|TRBJ2-7
CASTSGYNSYEQYF
TGTGCCAGTACTAGCGGGTACAACTCCTACGAGCAGTACTTC
>TRBD1|TRBV10-1|TRBJ1-5
CASRIRQGRSNQPQHF
TGCGCCAGCAGGATCAGACAGGGGAGGAGCAATCAGCCCCAGCATTTT
>NA|TRBV5-1|TRBJ1-2
CASSPGQAPYGYTF
TGCGCCAGCAGCCCAGGTCAAGCCCCCTATGGCTACACCTTC
>NA|TRBV5-4|TRBJ1-2
CASSFDIDGYTF
TGTGCCAGCAGCTTTGACATCGATGGCTACACCTTC
>NA|TRBV7-6|TRBJ1-2
CASSLDVRNRDKALYGYTF
TGTGCCAGCAGCTTAGATGTCCGGAACCGGGACAAGGCTCTTTATGGCTACACCTTC
>NA|TRBV5-1|TRBJ2-1
CASSLGQVAFF
TGCGCCAGCAGCTTGGGACAGGTAGCGTTCTTC
>TRBD2|TRBV4-2|TRBJ2-7
CASSPQGLAEYEQYF
TGTGCCAGCAGCCCACAAGGGCTAGCGGAGTACGAGCAGTACTTC
>NA|TRBV9|TRBJ2-6
CASSLNLGSSGANVLTF
TGTGCCAGCAGCCTGAATCTTGGGAGCTCTGGGGCCAACGTCCTGACTTTC
>NA|TRBV6-5|TRBJ2-7
CASRQQSPMSEQYF
TGTGCCAGCAGGCAACAGAGCCCCATGTCCGAGCAGTACTTC
>NA|TRBV29-1|TRBJ1-2
CSVGKGDYGYTF
TGCAGCGTTGGAAAGGGGGACTATGGCTACACCTTC
>TRBD1|TRBV4-1|TRBJ1-2
CASSAPIWDRVNYGYTF
TGCGCCAGCAGCGCACCTATCTGGGACAGGGTAAACTATGGCTACACCTTC